Following are 10 T cell receptor beta chains from one sample sequenced in a study of STAT3 mutations in large granular lymphocyte leukemia. Findings and caveats of the study: Every T-LGLL patient had at least one immunodominant TCRbeta clonotype.

Their recognized antigens are unknown. Sequenced by immunoSEQ multiplex PCR; TCRdb stores in-frame clones only, minus some. This table holds 13,000 or so clones, approximately 88% found once. The sample taken for sequencing was PBMCs. These receptors all come from a human donor with T large granular lymphocyte leukemia. Some clones in this sample may be carry-over from other donors' samples.

This clone was seen a few times. The chain couples TRBV5-1 to TRBJ2-2; D is undetermined. V was clipped by 0 bases and J by 4 bases, with 13 bases between them. The CDR3 consists of 16 residues. Germline-derived CDR1 and CDR2 are SGHRS and YFSETQ. CDR3 sequence: CASSLDVGSSTGELFF. As DNA, the CDR3 is TGCGCCAGCAGCTTGGACGTCGGGTCTTCCACCGGGGAGCTGTTTTTT.

V gene TRBV29-1 combines with J gene TRBJ2-5; 7 bases fit TRBD2. The CDR3 sequence is 12 residues long. Trimming at V came to 7 bases and at J to 4 bases, leaving 6 bases not matched to a gene. Germline V lookup: CDR1 SQVTM, CDR2 ANQGSEA. The CDR3 loop reads CSAFGGGETQYF. CDR3 DNA sequence: TGCAGCGCCTTCGGCGGGGGAGAGACCCAGTACTTC.

The rearrangement joins TRBV6-6 to TRBJ2-7, with a weak D call TRBD2 (7 bases). Germline-derived CDR1 and CDR2 are MNHNY and SVGAGI (reference sequence). The CDR3 loop spans 14 amino acids. V gave up 7 bases and J gave up 0 bases, with 13 bases separating them. The CDR3 coding sequence is TGTGCCAGCACCGTCCGGGGGGCCTCCTACGAGCAGTACTTC. Translated, it gives CASTVRGASYEQYF.

This clone has more than one count but fewer than ten. V usage is TRBV4-1 and J usage is TRBJ2-5; D not certain. The CDR3 runs 11 residues. Germline loops: CDR1 MGHRA, CDR2 YSYEKL. The V end was cut by 1 base, the J end by 6 bases, with 3 bases between. The CDR3 is CASSQGQTQYF. DNA of the CDR3: TGCGCCAGCAGCCAAGGGCAGACCCAGTACTTC.

V and J are TRBV6-6 and TRBJ1-5, with 7 bases matching TRBD1. Germline-derived CDR1 and CDR2 are MNHNY and SVGAGI (reference sequence). The CDR3 runs 15 residues. Germline trimming cut 4 bases from V and 6 bases from J; bases unmatched to any gene: 9. This CDR3 is CASSSPGQLSQPQHF. As DNA, the CDR3 is TGTGCCAGCAGTTCACCGGGACAGCTCTCTCAGCCCCAGCATTTT.

The chain combines TRBV9 with TRBJ2-7; TRBD1 might be the D (6 bases). This CDR3 is 14 amino acids long. In germline, CDR1 is SGDLS, CDR2 YYNGEE. V dropped 0 bases and J dropped 5 bases, with 12 bases sitting between them. CDR3 residues: CASSVAWTAHEQYF. The CDR3 region has the DNA TGTGCCAGCAGCGTAGCTTGGACAGCCCACGAGCAGTACTTC.

The chain recombines TRBV27 with TRBJ2-7; 9 bases align to TRBD1. CDR1 and CDR2 (germline): MNHEY, SMNVEV (reference sequence). This CDR3 spans 12 amino acids. V trimming: 7 bases; J trimming: 5 bases; junction bases outside the gene matches: 3. The CDR3 reads CASNRGPDEQYF. CDR3 nucleotide sequence: TGTGCCAGCAACAGGGGGCCGGACGAGCAGTACTTC.

The chain carries TRBV12-5 and TRBJ2-5; D ambiguous. This CDR3 contains 11 residues. The V end lost 1 base, the J end lost 5 bases, and 2 bases lay between the germline ends. CDR1 is LGHNT, CDR2 FRNRAP, per germline. The CDR3 sequence is CASGLGETQYF. The CDR3 coding sequence is TGTGCTAGTGGTTTGGGTGAGACCCAGTACTTC.

The chain joins TRBV5-1 to TRBJ2-2; 7 nucleotides line up with TRBD2. The germline V gene encodes CDR1 SGHRS and CDR2 YFSETQ. The CDR3 spans 14 residues. J lost 1 base, V lost 7 bases, and 4 bases had no gene match. The CDR3 here is CASEWGGNTGELFF. CDR3 nucleotides: TGCGCCAGCGAATGGGGGGGGAACACCGGGGAGCTGTTTTTT.

This clone was recorded once. This chain uses TRBV25-1 with TRBJ2-3; D remains ambiguous. V lost 4 bases and J 5 bases, leaving 10 bases between the germline ends. Germline CDR1 reads MGHDK; CDR2 reads SYGVNS. The CDR3 is made up of 13 amino acids. The CDR3 nucleotides read TGTGCCAGCAGTGGGAGTCTCGTAGATACGCAGTATTTT. Encoded protein: CASSGSLVDTQYF.